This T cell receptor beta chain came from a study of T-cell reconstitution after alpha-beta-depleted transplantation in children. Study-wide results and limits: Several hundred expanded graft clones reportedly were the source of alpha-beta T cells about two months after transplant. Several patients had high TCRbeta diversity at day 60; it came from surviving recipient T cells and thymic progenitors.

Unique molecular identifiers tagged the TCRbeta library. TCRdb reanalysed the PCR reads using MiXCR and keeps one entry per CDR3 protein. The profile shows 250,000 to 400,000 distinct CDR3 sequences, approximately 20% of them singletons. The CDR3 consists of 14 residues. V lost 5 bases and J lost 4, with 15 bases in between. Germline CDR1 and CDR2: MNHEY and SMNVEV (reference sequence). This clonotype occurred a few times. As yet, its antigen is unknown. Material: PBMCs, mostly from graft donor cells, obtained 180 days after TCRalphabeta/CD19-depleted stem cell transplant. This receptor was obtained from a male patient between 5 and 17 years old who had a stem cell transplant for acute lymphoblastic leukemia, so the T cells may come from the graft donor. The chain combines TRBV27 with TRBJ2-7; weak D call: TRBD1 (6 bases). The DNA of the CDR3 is TGTGCCAGCAGTACTCAGGGGTATTTTTACGAGCAGTACTTC. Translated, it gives CASSTQGYFYEQYF.